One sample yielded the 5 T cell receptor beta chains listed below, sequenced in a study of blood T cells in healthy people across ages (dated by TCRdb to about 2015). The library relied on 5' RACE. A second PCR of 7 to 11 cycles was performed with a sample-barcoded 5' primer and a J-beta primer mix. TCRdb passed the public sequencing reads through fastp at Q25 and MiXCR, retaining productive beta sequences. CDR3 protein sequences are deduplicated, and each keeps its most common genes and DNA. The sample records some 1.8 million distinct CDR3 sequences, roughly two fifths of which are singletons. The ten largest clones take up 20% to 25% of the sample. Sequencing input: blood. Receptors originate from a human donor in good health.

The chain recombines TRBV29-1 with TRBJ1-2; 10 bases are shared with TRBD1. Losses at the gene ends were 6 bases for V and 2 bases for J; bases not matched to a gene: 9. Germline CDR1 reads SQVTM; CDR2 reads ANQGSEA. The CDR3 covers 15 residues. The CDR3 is CSVDLPGQGNYGYTF. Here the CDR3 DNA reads TGCAGCGTGGACCTTCCGGGACAGGGGAACTATGGCTACACCTTC.

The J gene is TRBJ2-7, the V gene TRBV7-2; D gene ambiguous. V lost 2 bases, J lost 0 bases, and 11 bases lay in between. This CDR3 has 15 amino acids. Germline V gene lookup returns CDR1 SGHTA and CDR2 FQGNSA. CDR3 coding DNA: TGTGCCAGCAGCTTAAGGGCAGTGAGCTCCTACGAGCAGTACTTC. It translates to CASSLRAVSSYEQYF.

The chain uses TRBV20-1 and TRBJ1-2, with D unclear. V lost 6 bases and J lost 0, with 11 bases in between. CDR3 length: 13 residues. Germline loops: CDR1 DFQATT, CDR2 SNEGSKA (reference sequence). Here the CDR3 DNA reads TGCAGTGCCGAGACAATAGCTAACTATGGCTACACCTTC. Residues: CSAETIANYGYTF.

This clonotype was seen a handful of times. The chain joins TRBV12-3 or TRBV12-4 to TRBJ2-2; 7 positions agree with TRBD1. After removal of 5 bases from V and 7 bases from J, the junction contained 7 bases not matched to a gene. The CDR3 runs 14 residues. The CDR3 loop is CASSDDRESGELFF. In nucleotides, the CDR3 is TGTGCCAGCAGTGACGACAGGGAGAGCGGGGAGCTGTTTTTT.

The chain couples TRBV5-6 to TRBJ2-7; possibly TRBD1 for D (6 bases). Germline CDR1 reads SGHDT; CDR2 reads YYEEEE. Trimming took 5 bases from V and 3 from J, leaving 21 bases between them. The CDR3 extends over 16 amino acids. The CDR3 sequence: CASSRLGDTRSYEQYF. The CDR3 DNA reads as TGTGCCAGCAGTAGATTAGGGGACACAAGAAGCTACGAGCAGTACTTC. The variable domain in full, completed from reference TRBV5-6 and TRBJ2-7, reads DAGVTQSPTHLIKTRGQQVTLRCSPKSGHDTVSWYQQALGQGPQFIFQYYEEEERQRGNFPDRFSGHQFPNYSSELNVNALLLGDSALYLCASSRLGDTRSYEQYFGPGTRLTVT.